Here is one T cell receptor beta chain with its context. Other DNA sequences in the same sample also yield this CDR3. Here immunoSEQ multiplex PCR was the method, and the copy in TCRdb shows in-frame clones only, minus some. The sample holds roughly 78,000 clones, almost 90% seen once. This sample was taken from a study of identifying expanded T cells in peripheral blood. CDR3 size: 11 residues. The germline V gene has CDR1 MDHEN and CDR2 SYDVKM. V lost 4 bases and J lost 4, with 2 bases in between. The TCR comes from a person aged 18 to 70 in good health. The source material was blood. The V gene is TRBV28, the J gene TRBJ2-1; D is unresolved. The CDR3 nucleotides are TGTGCCAGCAGTTCATACAATGAGCAGTTCTTC. Encoded protein: CASSSYNEQFF.